These 12 T cell receptor beta chains share one sample of origin, sequenced in a study of control samples from healthy donors and cancer patients. The protocol was immunoSEQ multiplex PCR, while the TCRdb copy is restricted to in-frame clones and leaves out a portion. The top ten clones hold approximately 6% of a sample with some 140,000 clones, approximately 96% of them seen once. The sequenced material came from blood. The origin of the receptors is a man between 40 and 49 years old in good health.

J is TRBJ1-2 and V is TRBV5-4, with 8 bases lining up with TRBD1. CDR3 length equals 16 residues. CDR1 is SGHNT and CDR2 is YYREEE in the germline V gene (reference sequence). Trimming at V came to 4 bases and at J to 5 bases, leaving 13 bases not matched to a gene. CDR3 nucleotides: TGTGCCAGCAGCCCCTCCGCCACAGGGGGAGTTTATGGCTACACCTTC. Protein: CASSPSATGGVYGYTF.

V usage is TRBV6-5 and J usage is TRBJ1-2; no definite D call. The CDR3 has 11 residues. From germline, CDR1 is MNHEY and CDR2 SVGAGI. Trimming left V 6 bases short and J 7 bases short, with 9 bases between. CDR3 coding DNA: TGTGCCAGCAGATATCTGGGTGGCTACACCTTC. It translates to CASRYLGGYTF.

This clone showed up just a few times. The chain joins TRBV4-3 to TRBJ2-7, with 11 bases matching TRBD1. V lost 0 bases and J lost 2; bases outside the gene matches: 6. This CDR3 comprises 17 residues. Germline assignment: CDR1 LGHNA and CDR2 YSLEER. This CDR3 reads CASSQDWTGGGPYEQYF. The CDR3 DNA is TGCGCCAGCAGCCAAGATTGGACAGGGGGCGGGCCCTACGAGCAGTACTTC.

The chain employs TRBV18 and TRBJ1-5, with TRBD1 matching 7 bases. With 3 bases clipped from V and 1 base from J, the junction kept 3 bases outside the gene matches. The CDR3 has 15 residues. Germline V gene sequence: CDR1 KGHSH, CDR2 LQKENI. CDR3 amino acids: CASSPTGQSNQPQHF. The CDR3 DNA sequence: TGTGCCAGCTCACCGACGGGACAGAGCAATCAGCCCCAGCATTTT.

The CDR3 reads CASRQMSQAFF. Here the CDR3 DNA reads TGTGCCAGCAGGCAAATGTCACAGGCTTTCTTT. The rearrangement uses TRBV2 and TRBJ1-1; D not certain. Trimming took off 6 bases at V and 11 bases at J, with 13 bases between the two ends. The germline gives CDR1 SNHLY, CDR2 FYNNEI. The CDR3 is 11 residues long.

The rearrangement links TRBV18 to TRBJ1-1; D perhaps matches TRBD1 (6 bases). The CDR3 has 14 residues. The germline gives CDR1 KGHSH, CDR2 LQKENI. Between the trimmed V and J ends, which lost 6 bases and 2 bases, there was a span of 13 bases. The DNA of the CDR3 is TGTGCCAGCTCCCAGGACAGTGGTAACACTGAAGCTTTCTTT. Translated: CASSQDSGNTEAFF.

The genes are TRBV4-1 and TRBJ2-7; no clear D gene. The V and J ends lost 1 base and 1 base respectively, with 8 bases between them. CDR3 size: 14 residues. The V gene's germline CDR1 is MGHRA and CDR2 YSYEKL. CDR3 DNA sequence: TGCGCCAGCAGCCAAGTGAGCTATTCCTACGAGCAGTACTTC. Protein: CASSQVSYSYEQYF.

The chain carries TRBV28 and TRBJ1-1; tentative D call: TRBD1 (6 bases). This CDR3 region has 14 residues. Germline V gene sequence: CDR1 MDHEN, CDR2 SYDVKM. Trimming took 4 bases from V and 0 from J, leaving 9 bases between them. CDR3 nucleotide sequence: TGTGCCAGCAGTTCACAGGGCCTGAACACTGAAGCTTTCTTT. It translates to CASSSQGLNTEAFF.

The genes are TRBV19 and TRBJ2-1; 15 nucleotides line up with TRBD2. Trimming cost V 5 bases and J 6 bases; bases outside gene matches: 5. This CDR3 has 16 amino acids. Germline CDR1 is LNHDA and CDR2 is SQIVND (reference sequence). CDR3 residues: CASSPRTSGGANEQFF. Here the CDR3 DNA reads TGTGCCAGTAGTCCTCGGACTAGCGGGGGGGCCAATGAGCAGTTCTTC. Supplemented by reference TRBV19 and TRBJ2-1, the full variable domain reads DGGITQSPKYLFRKEGQNVTLSCEQNLNHDAMYWYRQDPGQGLRLIYYSQIVNDFQKGDIAEGYSVSREKKESFPLTVTSAQKNPTAFYLCASSPRTSGGANEQFFGPGTRLTVL.

The chain couples TRBV6-6 to TRBJ2-1; D tentatively reads TRBD1 or TRBD2 (5 bases each). Trimming shortened V by 0 bases and J by 9 bases, and 9 bases separated the two germline ends. Germline CDR1 and CDR2: MNHNY and SVGAGI (reference sequence). This CDR3 region has 13 residues. CDR3 nucleotides: TGTGCCAGCAGTTACTCTGGGGGAGCTGAGCAGTTCTTC. Its translation is CASSYSGGAEQFF.

Of note for this clone: Because the CDR3's place on the DNA is in doubt, the DNA is left out and the CDR3 is given as listed by TCRdb. The V call is TRBV27, the J call TRBJ1-1; TRBD1 was called by the table and not checked on the DNA. 15 amino acids form the CDR3, both terminal residues included. Germline CDR1 is MNHEY and CDR2 is SMNVEV (reference sequence). The CDR3 loop reads CASSPTLWTRPEAFF.

The gene calls are TRBV6-2 or TRBV6-3 and TRBJ2-6; maybe TRBD1 (6 bases). Between the trimmed V and J ends, which lost 2 bases and 0 bases, there was a span of 14 bases. The germline gives CDR1 MNHEY, CDR2 SVGEGT. This CDR3 comprises 18 residues. CDR3 nucleotide sequence: TGTGCCAGCAGTTACCCTGACAGGCTGTCCTCTGGGGCCAACGTCCTGACTTTC. Amino acid sequence: CASSYPDRLSSGANVLTF.